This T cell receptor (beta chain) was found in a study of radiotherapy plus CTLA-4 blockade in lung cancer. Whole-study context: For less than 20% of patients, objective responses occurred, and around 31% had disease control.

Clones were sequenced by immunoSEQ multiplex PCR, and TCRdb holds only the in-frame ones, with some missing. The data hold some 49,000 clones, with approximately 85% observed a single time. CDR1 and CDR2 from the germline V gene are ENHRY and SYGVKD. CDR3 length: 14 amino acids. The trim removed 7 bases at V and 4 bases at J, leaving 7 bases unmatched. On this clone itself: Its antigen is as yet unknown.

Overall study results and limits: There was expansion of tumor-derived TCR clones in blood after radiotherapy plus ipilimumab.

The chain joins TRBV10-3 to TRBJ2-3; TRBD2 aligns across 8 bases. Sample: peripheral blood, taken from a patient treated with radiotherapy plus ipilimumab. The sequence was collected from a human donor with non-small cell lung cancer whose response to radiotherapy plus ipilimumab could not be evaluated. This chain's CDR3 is CAITPGLVADTQYF. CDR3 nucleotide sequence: TGTGCCATCACTCCGGGACTAGTAGCAGATACGCAGTATTTT.